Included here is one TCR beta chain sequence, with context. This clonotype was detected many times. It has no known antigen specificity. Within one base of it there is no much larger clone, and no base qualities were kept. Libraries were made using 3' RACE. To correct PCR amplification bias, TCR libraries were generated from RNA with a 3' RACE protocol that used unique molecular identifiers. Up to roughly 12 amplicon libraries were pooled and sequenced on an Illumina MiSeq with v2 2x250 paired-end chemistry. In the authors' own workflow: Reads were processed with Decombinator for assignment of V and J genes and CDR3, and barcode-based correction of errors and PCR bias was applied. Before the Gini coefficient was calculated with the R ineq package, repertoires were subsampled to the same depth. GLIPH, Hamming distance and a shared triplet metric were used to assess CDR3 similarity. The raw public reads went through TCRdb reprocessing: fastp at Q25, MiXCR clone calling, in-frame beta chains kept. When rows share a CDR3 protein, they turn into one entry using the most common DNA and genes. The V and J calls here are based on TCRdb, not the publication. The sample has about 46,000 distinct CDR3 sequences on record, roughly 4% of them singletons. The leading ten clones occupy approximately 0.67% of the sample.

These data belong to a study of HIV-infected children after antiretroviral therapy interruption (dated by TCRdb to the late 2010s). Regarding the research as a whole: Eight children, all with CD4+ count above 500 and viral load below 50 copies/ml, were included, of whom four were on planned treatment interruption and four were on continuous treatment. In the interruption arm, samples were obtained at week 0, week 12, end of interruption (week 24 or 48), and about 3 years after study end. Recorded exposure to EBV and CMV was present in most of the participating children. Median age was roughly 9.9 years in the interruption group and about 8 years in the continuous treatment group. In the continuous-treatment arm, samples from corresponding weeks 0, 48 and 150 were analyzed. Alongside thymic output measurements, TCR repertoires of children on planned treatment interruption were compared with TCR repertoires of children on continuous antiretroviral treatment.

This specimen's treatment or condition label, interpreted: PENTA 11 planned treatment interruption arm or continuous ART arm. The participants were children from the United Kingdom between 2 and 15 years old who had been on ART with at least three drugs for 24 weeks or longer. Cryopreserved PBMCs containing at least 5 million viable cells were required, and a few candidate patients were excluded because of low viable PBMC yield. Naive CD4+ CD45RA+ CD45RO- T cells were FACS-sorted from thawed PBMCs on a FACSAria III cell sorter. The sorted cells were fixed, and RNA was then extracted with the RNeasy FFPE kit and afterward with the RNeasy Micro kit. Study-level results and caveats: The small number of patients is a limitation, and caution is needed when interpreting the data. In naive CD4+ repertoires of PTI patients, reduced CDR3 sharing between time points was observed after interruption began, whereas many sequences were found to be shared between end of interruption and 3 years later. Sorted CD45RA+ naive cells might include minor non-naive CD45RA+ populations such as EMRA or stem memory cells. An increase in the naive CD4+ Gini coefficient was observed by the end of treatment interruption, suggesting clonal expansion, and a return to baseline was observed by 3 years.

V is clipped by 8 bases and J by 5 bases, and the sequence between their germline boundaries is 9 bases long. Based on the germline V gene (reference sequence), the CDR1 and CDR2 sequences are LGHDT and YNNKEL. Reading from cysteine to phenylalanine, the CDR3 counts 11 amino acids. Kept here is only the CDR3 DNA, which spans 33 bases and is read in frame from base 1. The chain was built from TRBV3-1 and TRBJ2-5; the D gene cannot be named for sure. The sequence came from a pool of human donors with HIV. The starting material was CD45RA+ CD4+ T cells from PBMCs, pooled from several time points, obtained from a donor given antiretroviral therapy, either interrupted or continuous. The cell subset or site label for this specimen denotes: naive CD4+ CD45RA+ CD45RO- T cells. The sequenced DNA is TGTGCCAGCGGACCGGAGGAGACCCAGTACTTC. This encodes CASGPEETQYF.